This T cell receptor beta chain was profiled in a study of blood T cell repertoires in COVID-19. About the research overall: In each case, the material was cDNA or gDNA derived from T cells, B-cell-depleted T cells, or PBMCs.

As originally analysed: It was from reference gene primer amplification that nucleated cell counts were estimated. Only in-frame clones appear in the TCRdb table, and some are missing; sequencing was by immunoSEQ multiplex PCR. That table supplies the V and J calls and clone size; D and trimming were determined from the DNA. The sample carries some 200,000 clones, 82% recorded once. Germline values: CDR1 ENHRY, CDR2 SYGVKD. V lost 2 bases and J lost 3, with 7 bases in between. This CDR3 is 13 amino acids long. Seattle patients were enrolled during active infection and followed longitudinally. This TCR was sampled from a woman aged 70-85 years with COVID-19, enrolled during active disease. Sample: peripheral blood. The chain links TRBV10-3 to TRBJ1-1; D possibly corresponds to TRBD1 (5 bases). This CDR3 reads CAISEGAHTEAFF. The CDR3 nucleotides read TGTGCCATCAGTGAGGGGGCGCACACTGAAGCTTTCTTT.